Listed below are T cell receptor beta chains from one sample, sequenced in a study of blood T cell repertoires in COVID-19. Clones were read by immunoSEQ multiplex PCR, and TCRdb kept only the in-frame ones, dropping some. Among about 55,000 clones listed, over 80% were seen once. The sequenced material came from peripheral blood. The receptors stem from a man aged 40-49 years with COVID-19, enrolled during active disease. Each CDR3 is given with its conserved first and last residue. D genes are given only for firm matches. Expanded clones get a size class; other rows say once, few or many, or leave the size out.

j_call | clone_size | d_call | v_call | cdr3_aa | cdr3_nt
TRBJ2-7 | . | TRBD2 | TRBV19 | CASPKGLAGDTSSYEQYF | TGTGCCAGTCCAAAGGGACTAGCGGGAGACACCAGCTCCTACGAGCAGTACTTC
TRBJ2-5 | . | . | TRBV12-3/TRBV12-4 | CASSFFGGETQYF | TGTGCCAGCAGTTTCTTCGGGGGAGAGACCCAGTACTTC
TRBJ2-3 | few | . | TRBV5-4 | CASSTAGRTDTQYF | TGTGCCAGCAGCACAGCGGGCCGCACAGATACGCAGTATTTT
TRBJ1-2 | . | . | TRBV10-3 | CAISTGYNDYGYTF | TGTGCCATCAGTACAGGGTATAATGACTATGGCTACACCTTC
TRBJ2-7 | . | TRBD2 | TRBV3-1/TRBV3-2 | CASSQAGLAASSYEQYF | TGTGCCAGCAGCCAGGCCGGACTAGCTGCAAGCTCCTACGAGCAGTACTTC
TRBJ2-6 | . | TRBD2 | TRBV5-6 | CASSLLGGGRAPGANVLTF | TGTGCCAGCAGCTTGCTGGGCGGCGGGAGGGCCCCTGGGGCCAACGTCCTGACTTTC
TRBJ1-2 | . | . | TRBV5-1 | CASSQGGYGYTF | TGCGCCAGCAGCCAGGGTGGTTATGGCTACACCTTC
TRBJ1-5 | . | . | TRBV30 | CAWSQDRQPQHF | TGTGCCTGGAGCCAAGACAGACAGCCCCAGCATTTT
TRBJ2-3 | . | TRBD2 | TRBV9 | CASSAGTSGHLGTDTQYF | TGTGCCAGCAGCGCCGGGACTAGCGGCCACCTGGGGACAGATACGCAGTATTTT
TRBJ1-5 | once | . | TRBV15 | CATSTGNQPQHF | TGTGCCACCAGCACGGGCAATCAGCCCCAGCATTTT
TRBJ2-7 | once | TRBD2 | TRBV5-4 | CASSTGLAGGPGEQYF | TGTGCCAGCAGCACGGGACTAGCGGGGGGGCCGGGTGAGCAGTACTTC
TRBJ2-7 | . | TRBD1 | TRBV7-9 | CASTGQASYEQYF | TGTGCCAGCACGGGACAGGCCTCCTACGAGCAGTACTTC
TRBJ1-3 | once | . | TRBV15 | CATSRARSSGNTIYF | TGTGCCACCAGCAGAGCTAGAAGCTCTGGAAACACCATATATTTT
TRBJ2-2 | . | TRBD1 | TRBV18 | CASSQDRGHPNTGELFF | TGTGCCAGCTCACAGGACAGGGGACACCCGAACACCGGGGAGCTGTTTTTT
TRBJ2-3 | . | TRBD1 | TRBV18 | CASSPPTGGASTDTQYF | TGTGCCAGCTCACCACCCACAGGGGGCGCGAGCACAGATACGCAGTATTTT
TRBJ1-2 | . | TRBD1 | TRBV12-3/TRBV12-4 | CASSLGQVYGYTF | TGTGCCAGCAGTTTGGGACAGGTATATGGCTACACCTTC
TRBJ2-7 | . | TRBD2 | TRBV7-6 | CASSLGGLAGHEQYF | TGTGCCAGCAGCTTAGGAGGGCTAGCGGGGCACGAGCAGTACTTC
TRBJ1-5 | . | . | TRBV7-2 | CASRLDSNSNQPQHF | TGTGCCAGCAGATTAGACAGCAATAGCAATCAGCCCCAGCATTTT
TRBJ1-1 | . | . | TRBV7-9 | CASSLRDTYSNTEAFF | TGTGCCAGCAGCTTACGAGACACCTACTCGAACACTGAAGCTTTCTTT
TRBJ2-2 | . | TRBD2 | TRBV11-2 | CASSFGTTNTGELFF | TGTGCCAGCAGCTTCGGGACTACGAACACCGGGGAGCTGTTTTTT
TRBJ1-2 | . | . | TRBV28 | CASSLGSFGYTF | TGTGCCAGCAGTCTAGGGAGTTTTGGCTACACCTTC
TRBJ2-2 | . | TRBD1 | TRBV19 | CASRAGQGAIGELFF | TGTGCCAGCAGAGCGGGACAGGGGGCCATCGGGGAGCTGTTTTTT
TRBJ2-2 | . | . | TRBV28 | CASSLGDTVTGELFF | TGTGCCAGCAGTTTGGGGGACACCGTCACCGGGGAGCTGTTTTTT
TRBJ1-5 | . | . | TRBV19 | CASSISDRQPQHF | TGTGCCAGTAGTATATCAGACAGGCAGCCCCAGCATTTT
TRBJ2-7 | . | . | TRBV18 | CASSLGVVEQYF | TGTGCCAGCTCCCTTGGAGTTGTCGAGCAGTACTTC
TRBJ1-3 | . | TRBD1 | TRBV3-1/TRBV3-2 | CASSRQGNSGNTIYF | TGTGCCAGCAGCCGACAGGGGAACTCTGGAAACACCATATATTTT
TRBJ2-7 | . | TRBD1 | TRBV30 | CAWRHTGGASPTSYEQYF | TGTGCCTGGAGGCATACAGGGGGCGCGAGCCCCACTTCCTACGAGCAGTACTTC
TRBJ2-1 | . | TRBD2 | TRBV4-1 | CASSQDLTSGAYNEQFF | TGCGCCAGCAGCCAAGATCTTACTAGCGGCGCCTACAATGAGCAGTTCTTC
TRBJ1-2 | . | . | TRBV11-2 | CASSHDGDGYTF | TGTGCCAGCAGCCATGACGGGGATGGCTACACCTTC
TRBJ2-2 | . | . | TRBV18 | CASSLSTDTGELFF | TGTGCCAGCTCACTTTCTACCGACACCGGGGAGCTGTTTTTT
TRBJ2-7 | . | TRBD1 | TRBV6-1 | CASSEGGTGTYEQYF | TGTGCCAGCAGTGAAGGGGGGACAGGCACCTACGAGCAGTACTTC
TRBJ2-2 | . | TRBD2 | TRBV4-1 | CASSRTSGGDGELFF | TGCGCCAGCAGCCGGACTAGCGGGGGGGACGGGGAGCTGTTTTTT
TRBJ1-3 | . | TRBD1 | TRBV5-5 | CASSLGTGGGNTIYF | TGTGCCAGCAGCTTGGGGACAGGGGGTGGAAACACCATATATTTT
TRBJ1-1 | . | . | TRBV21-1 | CASSKGVARQNTEAFF | TGTGCCAGCAGCAAAGGGGTCGCGCGGCAAAACACTGAAGCTTTCTTT
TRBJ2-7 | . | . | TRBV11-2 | CASSLVLQGRSNYEQYF | TGTGCCAGCAGCTTAGTACTACAGGGACGGAGTAACTACGAGCAGTACTTC
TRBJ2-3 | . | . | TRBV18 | CASSPKPNTQYF | TGTGCCAGCTCACCTAAGCCGAATACGCAGTATTTT
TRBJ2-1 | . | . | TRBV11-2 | CASSFGRVTYNEQFF | TGTGCCAGCAGCTTTGGCAGGGTGACCTACAATGAGCAGTTCTTC
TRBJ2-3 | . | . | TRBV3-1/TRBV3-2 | CASSPEGGGGSSTDTQYF | TGTGCCAGCAGCCCCGAGGGAGGGGGGGGATCTAGCACAGATACGCAGTATTTT
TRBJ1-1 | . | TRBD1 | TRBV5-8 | CASSLFLRQGNTEAFF | TGTGCCAGCAGCTTGTTTCTGAGACAGGGGAACACTGAAGCTTTCTTT
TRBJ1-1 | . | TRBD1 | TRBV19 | CASKDRTGGNTEAFF | TGTGCCAGTAAGGACCGGACAGGCGGGAACACTGAAGCTTTCTTT
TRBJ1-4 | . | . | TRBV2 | CASSPGLGEKLFF | TGTGCCAGCAGCCCCGGACTTGGGGAAAAACTGTTTTTT
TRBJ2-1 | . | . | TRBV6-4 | CASSDSSSGGYNEQFF | TGTGCCAGCAGTGACTCTTCCTCCGGAGGATACAATGAGCAGTTCTTC
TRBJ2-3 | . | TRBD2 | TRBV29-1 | CSVREGAAGADTQYF | TGCAGCGTTCGTGAAGGAGCGGCGGGGGCAGATACGCAGTATTTT
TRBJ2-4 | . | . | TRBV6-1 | CASSDGGRAKNIQYF | TGTGCCAGCAGTGACGGGGGACGGGCCAAAAACATTCAGTACTTC
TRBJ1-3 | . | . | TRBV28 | CASSFGGTSGNTIYF | TGTGCCAGCAGTTTCGGAGGGACCTCTGGAAACACCATATATTTT
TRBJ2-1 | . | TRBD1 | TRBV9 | CASSVSPGTGLNGEQFF | TGTGCCAGCAGCGTAAGCCCCGGGACAGGACTAAACGGTGAGCAGTTCTTC
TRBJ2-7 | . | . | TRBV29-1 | CSVAIFRGSDYEQYF | TGCAGCGTCGCCATCTTCAGGGGCTCGGACTACGAGCAGTACTTC
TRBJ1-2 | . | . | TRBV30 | CAWSVHRKGYTF | TGTGCCTGGAGTGTTCACAGGAAGGGCTACACCTTC
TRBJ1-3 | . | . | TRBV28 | CASTPLGNSGNTIYF | TGTGCCAGCACCCCTCTGGGCAACTCTGGAAACACCATATATTTT
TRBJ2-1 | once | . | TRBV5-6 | CASSLVAEQFF | TGTGCCAGCAGCTTGGTAGCTGAGCAGTTCTTC
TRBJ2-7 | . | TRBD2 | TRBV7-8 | CASSHLRVGTSGFYEQYF | TGTGCCAGCAGCCACCTTCGCGTCGGGACTAGCGGATTCTACGAGCAGTACTTC
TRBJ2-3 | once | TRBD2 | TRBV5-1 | CASSPITSGPTDTQYF | TGCGCCAGCAGCCCGATTACTAGCGGTCCCACAGATACGCAGTATTTT
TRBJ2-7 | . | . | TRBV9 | CASSVGSTASYEQYF | TGTGCCAGCAGCGTAGGTTCTACAGCTTCCTACGAGCAGTACTTC
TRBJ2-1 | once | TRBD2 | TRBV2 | CASRGLAGLYNEQFF | TGTGCCAGCAGAGGACTAGCTGGCCTCTACAATGAGCAGTTCTTC
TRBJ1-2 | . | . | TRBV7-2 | CASSRGTSSSYGYTF | TGTGCCAGCAGCAGGGGGACAAGTTCGTCTTATGGCTACACCTTC
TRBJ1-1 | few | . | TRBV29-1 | CSVAQGRGTEAFF | TGCAGCGTTGCCCAGGGTAGGGGGACTGAAGCTTTCTTT
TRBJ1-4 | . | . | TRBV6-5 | CASAAGYNEKLFF | TGTGCCAGCGCCGCAGGGTATAATGAAAAACTGTTTTTT
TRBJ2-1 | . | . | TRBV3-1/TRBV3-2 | CASSRLGSEQFF | TGTGCCAGCAGTCGCCTAGGGAGTGAGCAGTTCTTC
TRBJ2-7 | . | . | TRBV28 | CASSPTVPYEQYF | TGTGCCAGCAGTCCAACAGTCCCGTACGAGCAGTACTTC